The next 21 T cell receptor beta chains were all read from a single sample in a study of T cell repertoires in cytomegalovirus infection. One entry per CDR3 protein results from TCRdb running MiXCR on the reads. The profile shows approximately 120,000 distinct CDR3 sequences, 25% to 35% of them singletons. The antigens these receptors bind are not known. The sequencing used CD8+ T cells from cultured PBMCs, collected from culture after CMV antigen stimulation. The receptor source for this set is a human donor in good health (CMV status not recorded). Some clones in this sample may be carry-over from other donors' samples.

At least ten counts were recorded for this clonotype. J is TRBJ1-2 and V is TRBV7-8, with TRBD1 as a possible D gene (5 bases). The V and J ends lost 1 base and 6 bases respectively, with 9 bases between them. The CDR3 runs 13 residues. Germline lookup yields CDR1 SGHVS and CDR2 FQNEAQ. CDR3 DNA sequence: TGTGCCAGCAGCTTAGGGGGGACGGATGGCTACACCTTC. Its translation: CASSLGGTDGYTF.

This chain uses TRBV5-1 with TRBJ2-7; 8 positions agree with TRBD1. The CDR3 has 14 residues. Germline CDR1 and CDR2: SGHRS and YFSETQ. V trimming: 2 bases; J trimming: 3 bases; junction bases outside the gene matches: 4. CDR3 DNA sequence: TGCGCCAGCAGCTTTACCGGGACAGGCTACGAGCAGTACTTC. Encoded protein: CASSFTGTGYEQYF. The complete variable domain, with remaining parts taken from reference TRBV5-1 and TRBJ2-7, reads KAGVTQTPRYLIKTRGQQVTLSCSPISGHRSVSWYQQTPGQGLQFLFEYFSETQRNKGNFPGRFSGRQFSNSRSEMNVSTLELGDSALYLCASSFTGTGYEQYFGPGTRLTVT.

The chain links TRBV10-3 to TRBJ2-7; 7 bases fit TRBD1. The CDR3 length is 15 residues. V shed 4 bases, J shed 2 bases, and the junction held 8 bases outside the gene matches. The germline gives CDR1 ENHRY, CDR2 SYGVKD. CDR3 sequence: CAISGRQGIAYEQYF. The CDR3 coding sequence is TGTGCCATCAGTGGAAGACAGGGAATCGCCTACGAGCAGTACTTC.

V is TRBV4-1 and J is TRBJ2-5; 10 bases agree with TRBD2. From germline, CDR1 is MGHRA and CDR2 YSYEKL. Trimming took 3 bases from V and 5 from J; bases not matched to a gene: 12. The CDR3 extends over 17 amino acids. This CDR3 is CASSHPGASGGWETQYF. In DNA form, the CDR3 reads TGCGCCAGCAGCCATCCCGGGGCTAGCGGGGGATGGGAGACCCAGTACTTC.

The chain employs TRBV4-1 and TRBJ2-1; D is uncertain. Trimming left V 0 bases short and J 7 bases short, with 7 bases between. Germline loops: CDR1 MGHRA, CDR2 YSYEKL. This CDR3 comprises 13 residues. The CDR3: CASSQEAENEQFF. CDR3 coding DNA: TGCGCCAGCAGCCAAGAGGCCGAGAATGAGCAGTTCTTC.

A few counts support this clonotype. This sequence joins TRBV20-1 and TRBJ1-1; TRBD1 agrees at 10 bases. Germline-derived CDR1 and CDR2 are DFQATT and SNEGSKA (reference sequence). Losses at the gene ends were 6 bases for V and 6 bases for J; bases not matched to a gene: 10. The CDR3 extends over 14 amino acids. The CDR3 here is CSAAIGTGVPEAFF. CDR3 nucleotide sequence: TGCAGTGCCGCGATAGGGACAGGGGTCCCTGAAGCTTTCTTT.

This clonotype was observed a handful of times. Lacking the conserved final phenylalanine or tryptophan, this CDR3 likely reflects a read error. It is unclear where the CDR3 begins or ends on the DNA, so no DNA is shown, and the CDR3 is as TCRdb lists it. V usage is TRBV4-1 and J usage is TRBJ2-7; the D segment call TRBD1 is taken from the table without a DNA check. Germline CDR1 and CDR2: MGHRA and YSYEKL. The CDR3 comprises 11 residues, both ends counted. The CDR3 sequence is CASSQVRDRVY.

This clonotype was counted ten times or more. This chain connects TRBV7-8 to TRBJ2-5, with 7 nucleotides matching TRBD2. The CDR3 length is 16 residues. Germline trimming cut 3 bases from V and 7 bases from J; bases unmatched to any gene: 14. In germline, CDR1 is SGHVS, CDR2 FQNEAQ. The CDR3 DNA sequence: TGTGCCAGCAGCTTTGGGGGGGAGACGTCAAGAGGGACCCAGTACTTC. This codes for CASSFGGETSRGTQYF.

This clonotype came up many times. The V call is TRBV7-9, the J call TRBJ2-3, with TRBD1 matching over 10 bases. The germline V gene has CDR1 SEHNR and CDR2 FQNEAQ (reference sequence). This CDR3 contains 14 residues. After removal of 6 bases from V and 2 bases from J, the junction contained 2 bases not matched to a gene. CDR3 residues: CASRDRGNTDTQYF. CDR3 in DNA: TGTGCCAGCAGGGACAGGGGGAACACAGATACGCAGTATTTT.

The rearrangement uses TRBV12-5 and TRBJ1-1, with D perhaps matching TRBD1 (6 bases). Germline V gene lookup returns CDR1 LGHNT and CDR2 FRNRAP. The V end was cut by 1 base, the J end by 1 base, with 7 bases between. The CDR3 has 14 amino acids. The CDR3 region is CASGLATGNTEAFF. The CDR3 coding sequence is TGTGCTAGTGGTTTGGCGACAGGGAACACTGAAGCTTTCTTT.

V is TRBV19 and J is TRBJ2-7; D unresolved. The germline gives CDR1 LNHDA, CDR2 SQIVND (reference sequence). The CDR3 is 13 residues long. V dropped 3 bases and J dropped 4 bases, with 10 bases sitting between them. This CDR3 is CASSMFVSYEQYF. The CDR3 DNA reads TGTGCCAGTAGTATGTTTGTCTCGTACGAGCAGTACTTC.

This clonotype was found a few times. The CDR3 spells CASSPSQGVDYERQYF. CDR3 nucleotides: TGTGCCAGCAGCCCGTCTCAGGGGGTGGATTACGAGCGGCAGTACTTC. The chain employs TRBV14 and TRBJ2-7; 7 bases map to TRBD1. Germline CDR1 reads SGHDN; CDR2 reads FVKESK. After removal of 4 bases from V and 9 bases from J, the junction contained 18 bases not matched to a gene. The CDR3 length is 16 residues.

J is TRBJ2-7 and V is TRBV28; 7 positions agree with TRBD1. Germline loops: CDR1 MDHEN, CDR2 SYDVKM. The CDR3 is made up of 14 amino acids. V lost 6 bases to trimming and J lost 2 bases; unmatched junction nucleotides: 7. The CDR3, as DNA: TGTGCCAGCAGCCGACAGGGTTACACCTACGAGCAGTACTTC. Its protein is CASSRQGYTYEQYF.

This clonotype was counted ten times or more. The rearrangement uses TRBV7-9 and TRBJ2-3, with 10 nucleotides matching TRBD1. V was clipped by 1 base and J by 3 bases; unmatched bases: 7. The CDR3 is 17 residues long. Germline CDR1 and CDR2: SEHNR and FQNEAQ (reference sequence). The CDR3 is CASSLGEWDRGTDTQYF. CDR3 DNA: TGTGCCAGCAGCTTAGGGGAGTGGGACAGGGGAACAGATACGCAGTATTTT.

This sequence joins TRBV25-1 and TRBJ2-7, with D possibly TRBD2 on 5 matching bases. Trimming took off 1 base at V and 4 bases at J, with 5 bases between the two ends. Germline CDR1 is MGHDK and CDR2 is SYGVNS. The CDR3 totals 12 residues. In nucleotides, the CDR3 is TGTGCCAGCAGTGAATCGGGGTACGAGCAGTACTTC. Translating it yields CASSESGYEQYF.

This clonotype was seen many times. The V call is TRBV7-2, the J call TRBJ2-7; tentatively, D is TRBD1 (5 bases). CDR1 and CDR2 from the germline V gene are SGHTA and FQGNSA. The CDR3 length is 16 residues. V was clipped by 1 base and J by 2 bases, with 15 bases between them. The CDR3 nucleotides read TGTGCCAGCAGCTTAGGCCGGCAGGGCATTACCTACGAGCAGTACTTC. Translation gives CASSLGRQGITYEQYF.

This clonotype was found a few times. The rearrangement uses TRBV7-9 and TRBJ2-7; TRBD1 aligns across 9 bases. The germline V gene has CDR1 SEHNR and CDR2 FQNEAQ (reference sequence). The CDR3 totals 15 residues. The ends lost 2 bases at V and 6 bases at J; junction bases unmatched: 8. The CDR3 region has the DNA TGTGCCAGCAGCTTATCTGGGACAGGGCTCGGCGAGCAGTACTTC. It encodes CASSLSGTGLGEQYF. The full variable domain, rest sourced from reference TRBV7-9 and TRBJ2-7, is DTGVSQNPRHKITKRGQNVTFRCDPISEHNRLYWYRQTLGQGPEFLTYFQNEAQLEKSRLLSDRFSAERPKGSFSTLEIQRTEQGDSAMYLCASSLSGTGLGEQYFGPGTRLTVT.

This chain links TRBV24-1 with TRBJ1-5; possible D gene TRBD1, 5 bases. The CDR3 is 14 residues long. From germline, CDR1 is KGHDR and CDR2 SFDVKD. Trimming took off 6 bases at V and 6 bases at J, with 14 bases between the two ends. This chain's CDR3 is CATSSGGVGQPQHF. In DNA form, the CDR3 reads TGTGCCACCAGTTCCGGGGGGGTAGGTCAGCCCCAGCATTTT.

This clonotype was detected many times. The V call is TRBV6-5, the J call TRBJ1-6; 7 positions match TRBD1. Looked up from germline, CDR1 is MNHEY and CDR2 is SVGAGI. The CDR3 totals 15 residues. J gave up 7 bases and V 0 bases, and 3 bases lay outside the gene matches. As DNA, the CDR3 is TGTGCCAGCAGTTACTCACTGACAGGGAATTCACCCCTCCACTTT. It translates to CASSYSLTGNSPLHF.

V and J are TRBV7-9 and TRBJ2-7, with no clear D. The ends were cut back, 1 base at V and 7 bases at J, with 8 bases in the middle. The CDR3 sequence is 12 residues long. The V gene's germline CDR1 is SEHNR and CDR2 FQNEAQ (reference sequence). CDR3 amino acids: CASSLVAFEQYF. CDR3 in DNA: TGTGCCAGCAGCTTAGTGGCTTTTGAGCAGTACTTC.

The CDR3 region has the DNA TGTGCCATCAGTGGGGCCACTAACTATGGCTACACCTTC. Its protein product is CAISGATNYGYTF. The chain uses TRBV10-3 and TRBJ1-2; D unresolved. This CDR3 has 13 residues. The germline V gene has CDR1 ENHRY and CDR2 SYGVKD. The V gene lost 4 bases and the J gene lost 0 bases, with 6 bases spanning the gap.